The sequence of this TCR beta chain was determined in a study of OX40 agonist ivuxolimab in advanced cancers. Generated by immunoSEQ multiplex PCR, the TCRdb table keeps only in-frame clones and is missing some. The data hold about 64,000 clones, with approximately 88% observed a single time. This TCR derives from an adult with an advanced solid tumor such as melanoma, head and neck, liver or kidney cancer. The source was CD4+ or CD8+ T cells sorted from blood, collected in a trial of the OX40 agonist ivuxolimab.

The DNA for the CDR3 is TGCGCCAGCAGCCAAGATGAGTGGGGGACTAGCGGGAGAGAGACCCAGTACTTC. This gives the protein CASSQDEWGTSGRETQYF. This chain connects TRBV4-3 to TRBJ2-5, with 14 positions matching TRBD2. CDR1 and CDR2 from the germline V gene are LGHNA and YSLEER. With V trimmed by 0 bases and J by 4 bases, 7 bases remained unmatched. There are 18 residues in the CDR3.